This TCR beta chain was sequenced for a study of T-cell memory formation after mild COVID-19. V was pared by 2 bases and J by 5 bases, with 12 bases between. The CDR3 is 14 residues long. The germline V gene encodes CDR1 SGHVS and CDR2 FNYEAQ. One entry per CDR3 protein results from TCRdb running MiXCR on the 5' RACE reads. Found here are 550,000 to 650,000 distinct CDR3 sequences, 15% to 20% of them singletons; the top ten hold around 7.8%. In its sample, this clonotype was seen a few times. What it binds is unknown. Study observations and caveats: Clones shrinking from day 15 to 85 showed even CD4/CD8 mixes; later expanders tilted CD4+. Researchers report contracting CD4+ clones mostly in CM and EM, with CD8+ clones in EMRA.

The clonotype was recovered from an adult woman who had mild COVID-19 (a few samples of this study predate the infection). Cell type and time point are not known. Sequencing used PBMCs or a T cell subset sorted from them (not recorded which). The genes are TRBV7-6 and TRBJ1-2, with D unresolved. The DNA for the CDR3 is TGTGCCAGCAGCTTAAACTCAGCGGGATATGGCTACACCTTC. Translating gives CASSLNSAGYGYTF.